This TCR beta chain was retrieved from a study of blood T cell repertoires in COVID-19. As for the study in general: Samples came from the United States, Italy and Spain, spanning acute and convalescent COVID-19. In each case, the material was cDNA or gDNA derived from T cells, B-cell-depleted T cells, or PBMCs.

From germline, CDR1 is SGHRS and CDR2 YFSETQ. V trimming: 5 bases; J trimming: 4 bases; junction bases outside the gene matches: 7. The length of the CDR3 is 15 residues. In the authors' workflow: Amplification from reference gene primers served as the basis for estimated nucleated cell counts. Clones were sequenced by immunoSEQ multiplex PCR, and TCRdb holds only the in-frame ones, with some missing. Clonal size and the V and J genes are those of that table, whereas D and trimming came from the DNA. The repertoire consists of about 130,000 clones, with less than 85% occurring once and the leading ten covering 9.5% to 15%.

The clonotype originates from a woman aged 55-69 years with acute or convalescent COVID-19. The J gene is TRBJ2-2, the V gene TRBV5-1, with TRBD1 matching 8 bases. The sample comprised peripheral blood. The DNA of the CDR3 is TGCGCCAGCAGTAACCCGGACAGGGTCACCGGGGAGCTGTTTTTT. Encoded protein: CASSNPDRVTGELFF.